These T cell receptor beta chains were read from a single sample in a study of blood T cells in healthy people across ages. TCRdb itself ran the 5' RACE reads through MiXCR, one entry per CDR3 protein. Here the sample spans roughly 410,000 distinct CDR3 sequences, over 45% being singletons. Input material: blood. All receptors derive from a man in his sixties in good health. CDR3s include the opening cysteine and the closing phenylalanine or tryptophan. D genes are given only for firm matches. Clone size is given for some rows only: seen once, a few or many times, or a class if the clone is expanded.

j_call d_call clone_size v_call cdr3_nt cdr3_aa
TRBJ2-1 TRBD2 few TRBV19 TGTGCCAGTAGTGGGAAACTAGCGGGAACCGGCGAGCAGTTCTTC CASSGKLAGTGEQFF
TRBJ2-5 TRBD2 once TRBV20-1 TGCAGTGCTAGACCCAAACCGGGACAGAGGACTAGCGGGTACCAAGAGACCCAGTACTTC CSARPKPGQRTSGYQETQYF
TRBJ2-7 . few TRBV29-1 TGCAGCGTTCCCTACGAGCAGTACTTC CSVPYEQYF
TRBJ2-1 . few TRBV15 TGTGCCACCAGCAGAGAAGGGGCTAGTCTTGAGCAGTTCTTC CATSREGASLEQFF
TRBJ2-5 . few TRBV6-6 TGTGCCAGCAGTTACCCCGAATTCATCGAGGGTCAAGAGACCCAGTACTTC CASSYPEFIEGQETQYF
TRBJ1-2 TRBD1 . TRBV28 TGTGCCAGCACAGGACAGGGAAAGCGCTATGGCTACACCTTC CASTGQGKRYGYTF
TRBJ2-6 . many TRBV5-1 TGCGCCAGCAGGCGGACCGGTACCTCTGGGGCCAACGTCCTGACTTTC CASRRTGTSGANVLTF
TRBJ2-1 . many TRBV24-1 TGTGCCACCAGTGATTTAGGCGGGGCTGACTACAATGAGCAGTTCTTC CATSDLGGADYNEQFF
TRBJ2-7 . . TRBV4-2 TGTGCCAGCAGCCAAGAGCAGCGAGTCTACGAGCAGTACTTC CASSQEQRVYEQYF
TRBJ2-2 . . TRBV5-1 TGCGCCAGCAGCCCCGTCTCGAGAACCGGGGAGCTGTTTTTT CASSPVSRTGELFF
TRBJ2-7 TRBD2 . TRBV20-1 TGCAGTGCTAGGGCTAGCGGGGTTGGGGTGGAGCAGTACTTC CSARASGVGVEQYF
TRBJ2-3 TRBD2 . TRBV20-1 TGCAGTGCCCCTCGCCCCCCAACTAGCGGAGTGAGCACAGATACGCAGTATTTT CSAPRPPTSGVSTDTQYF
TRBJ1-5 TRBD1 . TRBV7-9 TGTGCCAGCAGCTTAGCGTTAGGGGGCAGCAATCAGCCCCAGCATTTT CASSLALGGSNQPQHF
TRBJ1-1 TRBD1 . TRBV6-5 TGTGCCAGCAGTTATTCGGGACAGGAGGGCTCTGAAGCTTTCTTT CASSYSGQEGSEAFF
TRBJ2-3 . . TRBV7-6 TGTGCCAGCAGCCGCGGGACAGCGGATGCGCAGTATTTT CASSRGTADAQYF
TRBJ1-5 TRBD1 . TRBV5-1 TGCGCCAGCAGCCCAGGACAGGGGCTTCAGGCCCAGCATTTT CASSPGQGLQAQHF
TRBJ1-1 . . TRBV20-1 TGCAGTGCTAGTCGGGACACGAACACTGAAGCTTTCTTT CSASRDTNTEAFF
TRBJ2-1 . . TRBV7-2 TGTGCCAGCAGCTTAACTCCGAGTCGTCGCAATGAGCAGTTCTTC CASSLTPSRRNEQFF
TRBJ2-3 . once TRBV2 TGTGCCCTCAGGGGGACTAGGGGTGCAGATACGCAGTATTTT CALRGTRGADTQYF
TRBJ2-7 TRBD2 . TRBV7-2 TGTGCCAGCAGCTTAGGGGCTAGCGGGACTTCCTACGAGCAGTACTTC CASSLGASGTSYEQYF
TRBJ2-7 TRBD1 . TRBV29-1 TGCAGCGTCGCGGGACAGGCGATAACCTACGAGCAGTACTTC CSVAGQAITYEQYF
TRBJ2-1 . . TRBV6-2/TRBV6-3 TGTGCCAGCAGATTCACCCCCAAAACGGGGCAGTTCTTC CASRFTPKTGQFF
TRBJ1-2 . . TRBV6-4 TGTGCCAGCAGTGAGAGGGCAGGGGACTTGGGCTATGGCTACACCTTC CASSERAGDLGYGYTF
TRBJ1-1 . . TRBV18 TGTGCCAGCTCACCAGATTCGACAGGTGGGGCTGAAGCTTTCTTT CASSPDSTGGAEAFF
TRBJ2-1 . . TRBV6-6 TGTGCCAGCAGTTACTCCTCCACCCGTGGCAATGAGCAGTTCTTC CASSYSSTRGNEQFF
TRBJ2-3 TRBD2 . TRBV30 TGTACCTGGAGTGCCCCGGGACTAGCGGCCAGCACAGATACGCAGTATTTT CTWSAPGLAASTDTQYF
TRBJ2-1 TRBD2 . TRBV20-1 TGCAGTGCGCGGAGCGGGAGCTGGAATGAGCAGTTCTTC CSARSGSWNEQFF
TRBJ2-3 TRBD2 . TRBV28 TGTGCCAGCAGATCCGGACTAGCGACAGATACGCAGTATTTT CASRSGLATDTQYF
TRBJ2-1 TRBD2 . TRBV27 TGTGCCGGCCGGACTAGCGGGTCGATCGAGCAGTTCTTC CAGRTSGSIEQFF
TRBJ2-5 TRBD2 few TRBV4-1 TGCGCCAGCAGCCAAGTAATTAGCGGGGGGGCCGGGTTCCATGAGCAGTACTTC CASSQVISGGAGFHEQYF
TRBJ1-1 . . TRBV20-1 TGCAGTCCAAACAAGGGGACCGATGAAGCTTTCTTT CSPNKGTDEAFF
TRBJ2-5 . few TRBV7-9 TGTGCCAGCAGCTCCGACAGTAATGAGCAGTACTTC CASSSDSNEQYF
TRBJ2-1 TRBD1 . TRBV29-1 TGCAGCGTAGGACAGGGGGCCGAAGAGCAGTTCTTC CSVGQGAEEQFF
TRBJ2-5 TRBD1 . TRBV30 TGTGCCTGGGACGGGACAGAGCAAGAGACCCAGTACTTC CAWDGTEQETQYF
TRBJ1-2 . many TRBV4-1 TGCGCCAGCAGCCAAGGATCTGGGGAGCACTATGGCTACACCTTC CASSQGSGEHYGYTF
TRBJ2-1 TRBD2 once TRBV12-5 TGTGCTAGTGGCCTCGGGACTAGCGGGGGGGCCACGAATGAGCGGTTCTTC CASGLGTSGGATNERFF
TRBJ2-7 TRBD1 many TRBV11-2 TGTGCCAGCAGCCAAGGGGGCAACTCCTACGAGCAGTACTTC CASSQGGNSYEQYF
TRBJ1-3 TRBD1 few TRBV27 TGTGCCAGCAGTTTAAGACAGGGGGGCGGAAACACCATATATTTT CASSLRQGGGNTIYF
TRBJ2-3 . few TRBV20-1 TGCAGTGCTTCCGGGACATCCTCTAGCACAGATACGCAGTATTTT CSASGTSSSTDTQYF
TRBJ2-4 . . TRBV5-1 TGCGCCAGCAGCCCCGGGAGTAACGGCAAAAACATTCAGTACTTC CASSPGSNGKNIQYF
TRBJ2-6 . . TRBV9 TGTGCCAGCAGCGTAGGTGGGAGCTATGGGGCCAACGTCCTGACTTTC CASSVGGSYGANVLTF
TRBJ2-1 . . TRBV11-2 TGTGCCAGCAGCTTAAGCTGGGTGACCGGGACTCCGTTCTTC CASSLSWVTGTPFF
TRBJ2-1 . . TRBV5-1 TGTGCCAGCAGCTTAACCGGCACATACAATGAGCAGTTCTTC CASSLTGTYNEQFF
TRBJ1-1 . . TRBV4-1 TGCGCCAGCAGTCAAGGGGGGGCTGACACTGAAGCTTTCTTT CASSQGGADTEAFF
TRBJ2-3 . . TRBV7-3 TGTGCCAGCAGCCCCCAAGCCCGCACAGATACGCAGTATTTT CASSPQARTDTQYF
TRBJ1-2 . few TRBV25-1 TGTGCCAGCGGGGGCCCCTATGGCTACACCTTC CASGGPYGYTF